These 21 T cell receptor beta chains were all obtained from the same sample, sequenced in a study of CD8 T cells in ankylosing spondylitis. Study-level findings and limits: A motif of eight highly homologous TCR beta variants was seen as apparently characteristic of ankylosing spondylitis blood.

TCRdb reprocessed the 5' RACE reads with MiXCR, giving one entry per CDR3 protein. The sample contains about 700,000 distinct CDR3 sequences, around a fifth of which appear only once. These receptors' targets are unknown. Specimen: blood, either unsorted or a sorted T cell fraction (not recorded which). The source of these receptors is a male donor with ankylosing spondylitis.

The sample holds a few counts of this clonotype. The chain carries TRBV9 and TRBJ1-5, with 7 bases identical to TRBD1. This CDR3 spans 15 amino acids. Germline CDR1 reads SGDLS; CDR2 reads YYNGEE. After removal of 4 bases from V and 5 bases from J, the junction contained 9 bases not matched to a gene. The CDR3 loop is CASSTGDREDQPQHF. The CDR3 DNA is TGTGCCAGCAGCACCGGAGACAGGGAAGATCAGCCCCAGCATTTT.

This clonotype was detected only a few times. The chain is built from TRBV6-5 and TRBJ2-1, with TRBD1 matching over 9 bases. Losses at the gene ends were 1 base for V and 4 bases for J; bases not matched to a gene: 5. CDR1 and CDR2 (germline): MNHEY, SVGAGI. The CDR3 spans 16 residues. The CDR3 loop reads CASSYLQGARYNEQFF. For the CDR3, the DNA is TGTGCCAGCAGTTACTTACAGGGGGCGAGGTACAATGAGCAGTTCTTC.

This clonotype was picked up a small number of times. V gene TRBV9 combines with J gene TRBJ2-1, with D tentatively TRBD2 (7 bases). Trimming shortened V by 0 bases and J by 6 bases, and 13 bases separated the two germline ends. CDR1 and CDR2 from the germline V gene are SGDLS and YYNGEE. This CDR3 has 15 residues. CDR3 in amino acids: CASSVGRGASNEQFF. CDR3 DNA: TGTGCCAGCAGCGTAGGTCGGGGGGCCAGCAATGAGCAGTTCTTC.

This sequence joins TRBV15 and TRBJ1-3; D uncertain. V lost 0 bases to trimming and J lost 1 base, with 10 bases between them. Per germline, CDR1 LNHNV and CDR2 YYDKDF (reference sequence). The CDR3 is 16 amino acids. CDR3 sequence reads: CATSRDKRVSGNTIYF. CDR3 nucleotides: TGTGCCACCAGCAGAGATAAGCGTGTTTCTGGAAACACCATATATTTT.

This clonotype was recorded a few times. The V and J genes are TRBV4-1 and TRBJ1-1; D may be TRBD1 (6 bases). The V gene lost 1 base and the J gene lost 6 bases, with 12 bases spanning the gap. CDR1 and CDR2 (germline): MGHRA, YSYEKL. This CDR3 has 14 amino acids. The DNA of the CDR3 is TGCGCCAGCAGCCAAGCCCAGGGGTTGGCTGAAGCTTTCTTT. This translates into CASSQAQGLAEAFF.

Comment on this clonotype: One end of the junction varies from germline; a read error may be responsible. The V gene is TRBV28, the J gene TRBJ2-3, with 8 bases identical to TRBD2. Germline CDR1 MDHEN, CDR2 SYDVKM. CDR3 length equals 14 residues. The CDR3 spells CASVPGGRRGGNIF. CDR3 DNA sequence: TGTGCCAGCGTCCCGGGGGGCAGACGCGGGGGGAACATTTTT.

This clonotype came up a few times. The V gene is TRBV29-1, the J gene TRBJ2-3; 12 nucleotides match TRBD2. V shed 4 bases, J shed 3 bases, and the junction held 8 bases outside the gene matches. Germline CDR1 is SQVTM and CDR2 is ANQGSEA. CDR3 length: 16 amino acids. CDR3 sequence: CSVVYSSGRATDTQYF. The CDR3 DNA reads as TGCAGCGTTGTATATTCTAGCGGGAGGGCGACAGATACGCAGTATTTT.

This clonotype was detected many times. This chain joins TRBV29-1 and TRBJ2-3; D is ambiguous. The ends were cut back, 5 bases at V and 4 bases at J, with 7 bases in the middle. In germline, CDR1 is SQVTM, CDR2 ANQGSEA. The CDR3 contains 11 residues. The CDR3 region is CSVTSSDTQYF. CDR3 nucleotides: TGCAGCGTTACCTCTTCAGATACGCAGTATTTT.

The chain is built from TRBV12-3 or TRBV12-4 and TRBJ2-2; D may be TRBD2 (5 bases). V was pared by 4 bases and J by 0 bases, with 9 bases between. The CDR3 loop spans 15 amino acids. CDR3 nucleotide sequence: TGTGCCAGCAGTTGGGCCGGGACGAACACCGGGGAGCTGTTTTTT. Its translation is CASSWAGTNTGELFF.

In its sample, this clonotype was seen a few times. CDR3 DNA sequence: TGCGCCAGCAGCGATAGCGGGGGGGCCCTGGAGACCCAGTACTTC. Its translation is CASSDSGGALETQYF. The rearrangement joins TRBV5-1 to TRBJ2-5, with TRBD2 matching over 11 bases. Germline V gene data show CDR1 as SGHRS and CDR2 as YFSETQ. The CDR3 spans 15 residues. J was trimmed by 5 bases and V by 4 bases; bases with no gene match: 7.

DNA for the CDR3: TGTGCCATCAGCGAAGGCCCGGGACAGGGGGCAGATACGCAGTATTTT. Translation gives CAISEGPGQGADTQYF. J is TRBJ2-3 and V is TRBV10-3; 11 nucleotides agree with TRBD1. CDR1 ENHRY and CDR2 SYGVKD come from the germline V gene. The CDR3 loop spans 16 amino acids. The trim removed 6 bases at V and 4 bases at J, leaving 9 bases unmatched.

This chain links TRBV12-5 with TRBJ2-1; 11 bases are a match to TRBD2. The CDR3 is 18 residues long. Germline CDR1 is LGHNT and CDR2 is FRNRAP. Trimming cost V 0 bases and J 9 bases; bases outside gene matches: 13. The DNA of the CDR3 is TGTGCTAGTGGTTTGGTACCTTTGGGGCTAGCGGGAGGCACTGAGCAGTTCTTC. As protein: CASGLVPLGLAGGTEQFF.

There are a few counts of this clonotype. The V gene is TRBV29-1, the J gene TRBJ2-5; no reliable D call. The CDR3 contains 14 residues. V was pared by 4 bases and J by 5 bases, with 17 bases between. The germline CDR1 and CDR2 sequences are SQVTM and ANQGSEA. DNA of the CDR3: TGCAGCGTTGCCCAGCCGACTTTAGAGGAGACCCAGTACTTC. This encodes CSVAQPTLEETQYF.

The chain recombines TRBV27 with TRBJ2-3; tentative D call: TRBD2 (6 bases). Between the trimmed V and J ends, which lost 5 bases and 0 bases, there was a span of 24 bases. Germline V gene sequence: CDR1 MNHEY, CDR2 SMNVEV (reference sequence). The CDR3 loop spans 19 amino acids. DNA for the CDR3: TGTGCCAGCAGTCCTAACCCAGAACTAGCCCTCTTTAGCACAGATACGCAGTATTTT. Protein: CASSPNPELALFSTDTQYF.

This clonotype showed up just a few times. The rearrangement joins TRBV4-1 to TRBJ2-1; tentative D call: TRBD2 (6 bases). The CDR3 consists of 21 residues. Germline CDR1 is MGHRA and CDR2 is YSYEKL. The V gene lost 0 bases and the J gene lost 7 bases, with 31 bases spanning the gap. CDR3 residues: CASSQDIRQVHLALHGNEQFF. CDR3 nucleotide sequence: TGCGCCAGCAGCCAAGATATTAGACAAGTGCATCTAGCGCTCCACGGAAATGAGCAGTTCTTC.

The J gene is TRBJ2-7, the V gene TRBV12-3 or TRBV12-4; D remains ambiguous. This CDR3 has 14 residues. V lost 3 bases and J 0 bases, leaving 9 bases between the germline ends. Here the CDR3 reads CASSLKRTSYEQYF. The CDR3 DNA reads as TGTGCCAGCAGTTTGAAACGGACCTCCTACGAGCAGTACTTC.

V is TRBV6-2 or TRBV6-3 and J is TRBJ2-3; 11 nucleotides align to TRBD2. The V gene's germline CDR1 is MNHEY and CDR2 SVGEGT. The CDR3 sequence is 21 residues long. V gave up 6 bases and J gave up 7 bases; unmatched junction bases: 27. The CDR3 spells CASSSSSGTGRASGRRNTQYF. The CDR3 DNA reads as TGTGCCAGCAGCTCATCCAGCGGGACAGGGAGGGCTAGCGGGAGGAGAAATACGCAGTATTTT.

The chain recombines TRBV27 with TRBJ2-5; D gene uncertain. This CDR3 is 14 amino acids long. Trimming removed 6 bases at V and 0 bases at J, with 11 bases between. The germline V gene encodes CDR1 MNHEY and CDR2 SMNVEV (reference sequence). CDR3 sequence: CASSRMAYQETQYF. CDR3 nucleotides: TGTGCCAGCAGCCGGATGGCCTACCAAGAGACCCAGTACTTC.

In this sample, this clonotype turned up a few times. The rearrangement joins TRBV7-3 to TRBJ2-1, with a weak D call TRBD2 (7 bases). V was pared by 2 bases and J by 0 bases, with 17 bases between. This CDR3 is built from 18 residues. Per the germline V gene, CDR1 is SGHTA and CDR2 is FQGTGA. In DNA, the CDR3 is TGTGCCAGCAGCTTACTGGCGGGAGAAGGGGGCTCCTACAATGAGCAGTTCTTC. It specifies CASSLLAGEGGSYNEQFF.

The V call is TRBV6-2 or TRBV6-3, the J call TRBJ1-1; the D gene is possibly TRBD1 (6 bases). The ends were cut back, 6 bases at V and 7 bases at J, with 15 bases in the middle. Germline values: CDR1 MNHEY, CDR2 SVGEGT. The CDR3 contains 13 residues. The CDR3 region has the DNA TGTGCCAGCAGCCGGGGACGGGGACATGAAGCTTTCTTT. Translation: CASSRGRGHEAFF.

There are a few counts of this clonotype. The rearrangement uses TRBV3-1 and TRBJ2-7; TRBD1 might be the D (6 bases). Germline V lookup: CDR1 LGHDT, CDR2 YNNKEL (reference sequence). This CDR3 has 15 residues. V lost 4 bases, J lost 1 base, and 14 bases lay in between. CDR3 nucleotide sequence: TGTGCCAGCAGCCCCTACAGGGCCCCGTCCTACGAGCAGTACTTC. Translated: CASSPYRAPSYEQYF.